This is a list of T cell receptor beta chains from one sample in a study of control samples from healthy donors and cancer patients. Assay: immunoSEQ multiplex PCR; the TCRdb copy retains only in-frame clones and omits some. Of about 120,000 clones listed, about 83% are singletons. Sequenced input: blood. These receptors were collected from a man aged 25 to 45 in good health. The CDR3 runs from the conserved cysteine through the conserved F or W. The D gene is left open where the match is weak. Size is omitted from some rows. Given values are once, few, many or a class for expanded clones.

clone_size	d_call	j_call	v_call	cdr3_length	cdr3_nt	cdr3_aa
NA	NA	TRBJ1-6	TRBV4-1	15	TGCGCCAGCAGCCAGTCTAGCTCCTATAATTCACCCCTCCACTTT	CASSQSSSYNSPLHF
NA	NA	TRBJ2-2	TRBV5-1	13	TGCGCCAGCAGCTTGGGGTCCACCGGGGAGCTGTTTTTT	CASSLGSTGELFF
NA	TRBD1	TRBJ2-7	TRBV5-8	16	TGTGCCAGCAGCTCCTCTGGGACAGGGATTGTCTACGAGCAGTACTTC	CASSSSGTGIVYEQYF
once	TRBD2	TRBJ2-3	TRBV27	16	TGTGCCAGCAGACTCCTAGCGGGGGACTACACAGATACGCAGTATTTT	CASRLLAGDYTDTQYF
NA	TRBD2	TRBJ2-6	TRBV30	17	TGTGCCTGGAGATGGGGAGGGCCCCGGCCTGGGGCCAACGTCCTGACTTTC	CAWRWGGPRPGANVLTF
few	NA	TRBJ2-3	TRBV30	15	TGTGCCTGGAGACAGGAGCTCGGGCGGGGAGATACGCAGTATTTT	CAWRQELGRGDTQYF
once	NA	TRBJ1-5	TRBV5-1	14	TGCGCCAGCAGCCGGGACACAGGCAATCAGCCCCAGCATTTT	CASSRDTGNQPQHF
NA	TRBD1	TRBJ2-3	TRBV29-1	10	TGCAGCGTGGGACAGGATACGCAGTATTTT	CSVGQDTQYF
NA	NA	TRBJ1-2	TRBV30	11	TGTGCCTGGAGTGGACTCGCTGGCTACACCTTC	CAWSGLAGYTF
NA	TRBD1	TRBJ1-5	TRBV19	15	TGTGCCAGTACCCCACGCGAGGGGGCATATCAGCCCCAGCATTTT	CASTPREGAYQPQHF
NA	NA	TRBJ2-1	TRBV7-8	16	TGTGCCAGCAGCTCTGCTGAAGGGGCGCGAGTAAATGAGCAGTTCTTC	CASSSAEGARVNEQFF
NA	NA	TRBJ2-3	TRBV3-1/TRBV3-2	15	TGTGCCAGCAGCCAGAGAAGACACTACACAGATACGCAGTATTTT	CASSQRRHYTDTQYF
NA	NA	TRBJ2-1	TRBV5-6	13	TGTGCCAGCAGCTTGTTGATGTTAGATGAGCAGTTCTTC	CASSLLMLDEQFF
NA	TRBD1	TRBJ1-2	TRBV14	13	TGTGCCAGCAGCCTCGGGACAGGGTATGGCTACACCTTC	CASSLGTGYGYTF
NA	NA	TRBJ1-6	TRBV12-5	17	TGTGCTAGTGGTTTGGACCCCTACAGGGCTGGTAATTCACCCCTCCACTTT	CASGLDPYRAGNSPLHF
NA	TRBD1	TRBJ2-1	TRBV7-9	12	TGTGCCAGCAGTCCCGGACAGGGGAAGCAGTTCTTC	CASSPGQGKQFF
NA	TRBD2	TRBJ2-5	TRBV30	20	TGTGCCTGGAGTGGAGTGGGGGGGGTAGTGGATCTCGAAGGGCAAGAGACCCAGTACTTC	CAWSGVGGVVDLEGQETQYF
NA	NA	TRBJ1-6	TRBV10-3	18	TGTGCCATCAGTTCCTTGGGAGGGGCGGGGGCGTATAATTCACCCCTCCACTTT	CAISSLGGAGAYNSPLHF
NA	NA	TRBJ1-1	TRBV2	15	TGTGCCAGCAGTGAAGGGGACACCTGGAACACTGAAGCTTTCTTT	CASSEGDTWNTEAFF
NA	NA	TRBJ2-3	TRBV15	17	TGTGCCACCAGCAGAGATTTCGGACCTACCTTCACAGATACGCAGTATTTT	CATSRDFGPTFTDTQYF
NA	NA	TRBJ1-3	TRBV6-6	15	TGTGCCAGCAGTTCCCAAGGATTCTCTGGAAACACCATATATTTT	CASSSQGFSGNTIYF
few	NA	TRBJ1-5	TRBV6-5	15	TGTGCCAGCAGGGCAACAGGGACGCGCAATCAGCCCCAGCATTTT	CASRATGTRNQPQHF
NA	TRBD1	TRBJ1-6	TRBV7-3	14	TGTGCCAGCAGCTTTCAGGGGGGTCGGTCACCCCTCCACTTT	CASSFQGGRSPLHF
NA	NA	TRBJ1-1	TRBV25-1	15	TGTGCCAGCAGTGAATACTCCGGGTCGAACACTGAAGCTTTCTTT	CASSEYSGSNTEAFF
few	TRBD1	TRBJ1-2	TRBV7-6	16	TGTGCCAGCAGCTTACGTCCCGGGACAGGGGCCGGTGGCTACACCTTC	CASSLRPGTGAGGYTF
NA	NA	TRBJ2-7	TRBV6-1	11	TGTGCCAGCAGTGAATTCTGGGAGCAGTACTTC	CASSEFWEQYF
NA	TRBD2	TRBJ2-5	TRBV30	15	TGTGCCTGGAGAGCGACTAGCGGCTTTCAAGAGACCCAGTACTTC	CAWRATSGFQETQYF
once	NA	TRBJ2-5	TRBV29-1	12	TGCAGCGTTGGCTTCCAGGGCGAGACCCAGTACTTC	CSVGFQGETQYF
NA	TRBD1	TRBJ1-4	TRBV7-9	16	TGTGCCAGCAGCTTCCCTCGGACAGGAACTAATGAAAAACTGTTTTTT	CASSFPRTGTNEKLFF
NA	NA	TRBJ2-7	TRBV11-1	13	TGTGCCAGCAGCTTGACACACCTCTACGAGCAGTACTTC	CASSLTHLYEQYF
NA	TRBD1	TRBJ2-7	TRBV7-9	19	TGTGCCAGCAGCCCGCTTAAAATCCATGGACAGGAGGAGTACTACGAGCAGTACTTC	CASSPLKIHGQEEYYEQYF
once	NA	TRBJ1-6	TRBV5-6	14	TGTGCCAGCAGCTTAGGTCAGCCTAATTCACCCCTCCACTTT	CASSLGQPNSPLHF
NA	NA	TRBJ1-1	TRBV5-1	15	TGCGCCAGCAGTTTAAGAGGGGATGAATACACTGAAGCTTTCTTT	CASSLRGDEYTEAFF
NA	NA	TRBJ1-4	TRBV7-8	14	TGTGCCAGCAGCTTCCGGGCCCAAAATGAAAAACTGTTTTTT	CASSFRAQNEKLFF
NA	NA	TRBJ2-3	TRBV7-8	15	TGTGCCAGCAGCTTAGAATGGGGACGCACAGATACGCAGTATTTT	CASSLEWGRTDTQYF
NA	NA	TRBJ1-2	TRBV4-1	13	TGCGCCAGCAGCCTAACAGGGAATTATGGCTACACCTTC	CASSLTGNYGYTF
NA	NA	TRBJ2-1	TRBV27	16	TGTGCCAGCAGTTCCCGTCGGGGGCCCTCCTACAATGAGCAGTTCTTC	CASSSRRGPSYNEQFF
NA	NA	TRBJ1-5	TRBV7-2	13	TGTGCCAGCAGCCCTGGATATAGGGGGCCCCAGCATTTT	CASSPGYRGPQHF
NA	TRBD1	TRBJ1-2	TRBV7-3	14	TGTGCCAGCAGCCCCATAGGGACAGGGATTGGCTACACCTTC	CASSPIGTGIGYTF
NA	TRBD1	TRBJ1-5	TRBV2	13	TGTGCCAGCAGGCAGACAGGGAACCAGCCCCAGCATTTT	CASRQTGNQPQHF
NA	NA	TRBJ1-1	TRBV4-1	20	TGCGCCAGCAGCCAAGGCGTACAGTGGGGGCAGGGCTCCTTGAACACTGAAGCTTTCTTT	CASSQGVQWGQGSLNTEAFF
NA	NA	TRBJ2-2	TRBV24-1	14	TGTGCCACCAGTGTAGCTAGGAACACCGGGGAGCTGTTTTTT	CATSVARNTGELFF
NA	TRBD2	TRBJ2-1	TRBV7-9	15	TGTGCCAGCAGCACGACTAGCGGGGGGTACAATGAGCAGTTCTTC	CASSTTSGGYNEQFF
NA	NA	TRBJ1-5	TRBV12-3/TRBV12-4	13	TGTGCCAGCTCCTGGACCGCAAATCAGCCCCAGCATTTT	CASSWTANQPQHF
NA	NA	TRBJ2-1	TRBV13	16	TGTGCCAGCAGTTCCGGGGGCGATGCATCCTACAATGAGCAGTTCTTC	CASSSGGDASYNEQFF
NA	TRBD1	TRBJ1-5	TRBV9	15	TGTGCCAGCAGCCCGGACAGGGGGTCAGGGCAGCCCCAGCATTTT	CASSPDRGSGQPQHF
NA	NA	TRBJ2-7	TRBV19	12	TGTGCCAGTAGTATCCGGGGGCGGGAGCAGTACTTC	CASSIRGREQYF
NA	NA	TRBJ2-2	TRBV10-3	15	TGTGCCATCAGTGAGACAGGGCCGGGGACCGGGGAGCTGTTTTTT	CAISETGPGTGELFF
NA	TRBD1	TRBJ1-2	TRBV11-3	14	TGTGCCAGCAGCCCGGGGGACAGGGTGGACGGCTACACCTTC	CASSPGDRVDGYTF
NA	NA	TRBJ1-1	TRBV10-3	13	TGTGCCATCATGGACGCAGTGAACACTGAAGCTTTCTTT	CAIMDAVNTEAFF
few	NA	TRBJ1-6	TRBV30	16	TGTGCCTGGAGTAGGAGGGTTGAGAGGGGGGATTCACCCCTCCACTTT	CAWSRRVERGDSPLHF
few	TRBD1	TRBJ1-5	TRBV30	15	TGTGCCTGGAGCGAACCGGACAGGGGCAATCAGCCCCAGCATTTT	CAWSEPDRGNQPQHF
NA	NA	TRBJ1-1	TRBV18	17	TGTGCCAGCTCACCACCGTCGACAGTTCCCGGGAACACTGAAGCTTTCTTT	CASSPPSTVPGNTEAFF
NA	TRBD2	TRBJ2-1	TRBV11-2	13	TGTGCCAGCAGTTACGGGAGGTTCGATGAGCAGTTCTTC	CASSYGRFDEQFF
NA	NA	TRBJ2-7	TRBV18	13	TGTGCCAGCTCACCACCGCCAGGGCACGAGCAGTACTTC	CASSPPPGHEQYF
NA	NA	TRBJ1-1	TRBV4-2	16	TGTGCCAGCAGCCAAGCACCAGGGCGGGATAGCACTGAAGCTTTCTTT	CASSQAPGRDSTEAFF
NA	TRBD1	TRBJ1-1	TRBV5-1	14	TGCGCCAGCAGCTTAGGACAGGGACAAACTGAAGCTTTCTTT	CASSLGQGQTEAFF
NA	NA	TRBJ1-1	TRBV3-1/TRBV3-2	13	TGTGCCAGCAGCCAAGATGGGGGCACTGAAGCTTTCTTT	CASSQDGGTEAFF
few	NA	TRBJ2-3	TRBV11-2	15	TGTGCCAGCAGCTTAGAGGCCGGTGCCACAGATACGCAGTATTTT	CASSLEAGATDTQYF